The 29 T cell receptor beta chains below come from one sample, sequenced in a study of beta chain features in type 1 diabetes. The study reverse transcribed the entire isolated RNA, so it sequenced expressed TCRB transcripts. Sequencing used immunoSEQ multiplex PCR; TCRdb keeps in-frame clones, though not all of them. The sample lists about 350,000 clones; roughly a fifth were seen once. Sequencing used naive CD4+ T cells from blood. Receptors originate from a woman between 18 and 29 years old in good health.

This clone was recorded once. The J gene is TRBJ2-2, the V gene TRBV7-6; no clear D gene. V was cut by 1 base and J by 4 bases, with 7 bases left in between. Germline V gene lookup returns CDR1 SGHVS and CDR2 FNYEAQ. The CDR3 totals 14 residues. The CDR3 protein is CASSLEGGTGELFF. CDR3 bases: TGTGCCAGCAGCTTAGAAGGCGGCACCGGGGAGCTGTTTTTT.

Of note for this clone: This same CDR3 is encoded by further DNA sequences in the sample. The chain joins TRBV5-1 to TRBJ1-1, with a weak D call TRBD1 (5 bases). The CDR3 is made up of 14 amino acids. In germline, CDR1 is SGHRS, CDR2 YFSETQ. V was clipped by 4 bases and J by 3 bases, with 13 bases between them. The CDR3 DNA is TGCGCCAGCAGCCTCGGGGCGGGGGACACTGAAGCTTTCTTT. Protein: CASSLGAGDTEAFF.

The chain uses TRBV18 and TRBJ1-4; D might be TRBD1 (6 bases). This CDR3 contains 19 residues. The V end was cut by 2 bases, the J end by 0 bases, with 19 bases between. Germline V CDR1 and CDR2: KGHSH, LQKENI. This chain's CDR3 is CASSPRTALGVSTNEKLFF. DNA for the CDR3: TGTGCCAGCTCACCAAGGACAGCCCTGGGGGTATCAACTAATGAAAAACTGTTTTTT.

The V call is TRBV9, the J call TRBJ2-7; TRBD1 matches at 9 bases. The junction had 10 bases not matched to a gene; V was cut back by 5 bases and J by 4 bases. This CDR3 region has 15 residues. Germline V gene sequence: CDR1 SGDLS, CDR2 YYNGEE. CDR3 loop: CASSRQQGARYEQYF. CDR3 DNA: TGTGCCAGCAGTCGACAACAGGGGGCAAGGTACGAGCAGTACTTC. Drawing the rest from reference TRBV9 and TRBJ2-7, the complete variable domain is DSGVTQTPKHLITATGQRVTLRCSPRSGDLSVYWYQQSLDQGLQFLIQYYNGEERAKGNILERFSAQQFPDLHSELNLSSLELGDSALYFCASSRQQGARYEQYFGPGTRLTVT.

The chain is built from TRBV29-1 and TRBJ1-1; tentative D call: TRBD1 (5 bases). V shed 5 bases and J shed 3 bases, with 7 bases lying between them. CDR1 SQVTM and CDR2 ANQGSEA come from the germline V gene. This CDR3 comprises 11 residues. CDR3 coding DNA: TGCAGCGTTCCAGGGTACACTGAAGCTTTCTTT. Protein product: CSVPGYTEAFF.

There are a few counts of this clone. The CDR3 protein is CASSLSWVAGDEQYF. The CDR3 DNA reads as TGTGCCAGCAGTTTATCGTGGGTAGCGGGAGACGAGCAGTACTTC. This chain uses TRBV27 with TRBJ2-7; 9 bases match TRBD2. There are 15 residues in the CDR3. In germline, CDR1 is MNHEY, CDR2 SMNVEV (reference sequence). The ends lost 0 bases at V and 5 bases at J; junction bases unmatched: 5.

This clone was seen a few times. The V gene is TRBV29-1, the J gene TRBJ1-2; 10 bases map to TRBD1. The CDR3 length is 13 residues. The junction had 7 bases not matched to a gene; V was cut back by 5 bases and J by 7 bases. Germline CDR1 is SQVTM and CDR2 is ANQGSEA. CDR3 DNA sequence: TGCAGCGTTCAGCCCGGACAGGGGGGTGGCTACACCTTC. This codes for CSVQPGQGGGYTF.

The chain couples TRBV30 to TRBJ1-2, with 9 bases lining up with TRBD1. The CDR3 is 15 amino acids. CDR1 is GTSNPN, CDR2 SVGIG, per germline (reference sequence). Losses at the gene ends were 0 bases for V and 4 bases for J; bases not matched to a gene: 6. CDR3 sequence: CAWSVTGGAIYGYTF. The CDR3 bases are TGTGCCTGGAGTGTAACAGGGGGCGCGATCTATGGCTACACCTTC.

This sequence joins TRBV5-1 and TRBJ2-7, with D maybe TRBD2 (6 bases). The length of the CDR3 is 13 residues. Looked up from germline, CDR1 is SGHRS and CDR2 is YFSETQ. V dropped 3 bases and J dropped 5 bases, with 12 bases sitting between them. The CDR3 coding sequence is TGCGCCAGCAGCTGGATCGGGGGAAACGAGCAGTACTTC. Protein: CASSWIGGNEQYF.

The chain links TRBV7-9 to TRBJ1-1, with D maybe TRBD1 (6 bases). Germline CDR1 is SEHNR and CDR2 is FQNEAQ (reference sequence). Trimming removed 5 bases from V and 1 base from J, with 11 bases in between. This CDR3 comprises 14 residues. CDR3 loop: CASSMLQGNTEAFF. CDR3 DNA sequence: TGTGCCAGCAGCATGCTACAGGGGAACACTGAAGCTTTCTTT.

This chain connects TRBV7-2 to TRBJ1-2; D is perhaps TRBD1 (6 bases). CDR1 and CDR2 from the germline V gene are SGHTA and FQGNSA. Deletions cut 2 bases from V and 5 bases from J, with 12 bases between. The CDR3 covers 14 residues. This chain's CDR3 is CASSLPGHAYGYTF. CDR3 bases: TGTGCCAGCAGCTTACCGGGACACGCGTATGGCTACACCTTC.

This clone occurred a few times. The CDR3 loop is CASSNRGTNEKLFF. CDR3 nucleotides: TGTGCCAGCTCGAACAGGGGAACTAATGAAAAACTGTTTTTT. The rearrangement joins TRBV18 to TRBJ1-4; TRBD1 agrees at 7 bases. The CDR3 is 14 residues long. V lost 6 bases to trimming and J lost 1 base; unmatched junction nucleotides: 2. Germline CDR1 reads KGHSH; CDR2 reads LQKENI.

Written as DNA, the CDR3 is TGCTCCGGCAGGGCGTGGTATGGCTACACCTTC. Amino acids: CSGRAWYGYTF. The rearrangement links TRBV29-1 to TRBJ1-2; maybe TRBD1 (5 bases). This CDR3 comprises 11 residues. Germline CDR1 is SQVTM and CDR2 is ANQGSEA.

The chain links TRBV10-2 to TRBJ2-2, with D perhaps matching TRBD2 (5 bases). This CDR3 has 18 residues. Germline V CDR1 and CDR2: WSHSY, SAAADI. V was pared by 2 bases and J by 1 base, with 17 bases between. CDR3 sequence reads: CASSEGPQAAMNTGELFF. The CDR3 nucleotides read TGCGCCAGCAGTGAGGGCCCCCAAGCGGCGATGAACACCGGGGAGCTGTTTTTT.

This clone was seen a few times. J is TRBJ2-5 and V is TRBV11-2; D possibly corresponds to TRBD2 (5 bases). Germline CDR1 reads SGHAT; CDR2 reads FQNNGV. The CDR3 covers 13 residues. Trimming left V 3 bases short and J 13 bases short, with 18 bases between. This chain's CDR3 is CASSFLAVRELYF. CDR3 coding DNA: TGTGCCAGCAGCTTCCTCGCGGTCCGGGAACTGTACTTC.

This chain links TRBV29-1 with TRBJ2-3, with 11 positions matching TRBD2. This CDR3 has 15 amino acids. Germline CDR1 SQVTM, CDR2 ANQGSEA. V dropped 4 bases and J dropped 0; count of bases not matched to a gene: 3. CDR3 sequence reads: CSVGLAGRSTDTQYF. The CDR3 region has the DNA TGCAGCGTTGGACTAGCGGGGCGTAGCACAGATACGCAGTATTTT.

This chain joins TRBV30 and TRBJ2-1; D may be TRBD2 (5 bases). Germline-derived CDR1 and CDR2 are GTSNPN and SVGIG (reference sequence). V was shortened by 5 bases and J by 6 bases, with 14 bases between the two germline ends. The CDR3 covers 13 residues. The CDR3, as DNA: TGTGCCTGGGTGGACTTATCCCCCAATGAGCAGTTCTTC. This codes for CAWVDLSPNEQFF.

V is TRBV6-1 and J is TRBJ2-5; perhaps TRBD1 as D (6 bases). The CDR3 consists of 14 residues. V was shortened by 6 bases and J by 4 bases, with 15 bases between the two germline ends. Germline CDR1 and CDR2: MNHNS and SASEGT. The CDR3 nucleotides are TGTGCCAGCAGCCGCGGACAGTGGGGAGAGACCCAGTACTTC. Amino acids: CASSRGQWGETQYF.

A word on this clone: Other DNA sequences from this sample encode an identical CDR3 as well. This chain uses TRBV27 with TRBJ2-7; tentatively, D is TRBD2 (6 bases). V lost 2 bases, J lost 3 bases, and 14 bases lay in between. Germline CDR1 reads MNHEY; CDR2 reads SMNVEV (reference sequence). This CDR3 has 15 residues. The CDR3 is CASSLRTGLSYEQYF. The DNA for the CDR3 is TGTGCCAGCAGTTTAAGAACGGGACTGAGCTACGAGCAGTACTTC.

A word on this clone: Other DNA variants within this sample encode the same CDR3. The J gene is TRBJ2-7, the V gene TRBV7-2; 12 bases align to TRBD2. The germline V gene has CDR1 SGHTA and CDR2 FQGNSA. This CDR3 is 15 amino acids long. The ends lost 5 bases at V and 2 bases at J; junction bases unmatched: 4. The CDR3: CASSPRTSGAYEQYF. CDR3 nucleotides: TGTGCCAGCAGCCCCAGGACTAGCGGGGCCTACGAGCAGTACTTC.

The chain links TRBV30 to TRBJ1-6, with TRBD1 as a possible D gene (6 bases). This CDR3 has 13 residues. Trimming left V 8 bases short and J 5 bases short, with 13 bases between. From germline, CDR1 is GTSNPN and CDR2 SVGIG (reference sequence). The CDR3 reads CATRGKDNSPLHF. As DNA, the CDR3 is TGTGCCACAAGGGGGAAAGATAATTCACCCCTCCACTTT.

The chain couples TRBV7-2 to TRBJ1-1; D perhaps matches TRBD1 (5 bases). Trimming removed 4 bases from V and 4 bases from J, with 13 bases in between. CDR3 length equals 14 residues. Germline CDR1 and CDR2: SGHTA and FQGNSA. CDR3 nucleotide sequence: TGTGCCAGCAGCTCAGGGAATTGGGGCACTGAAGCTTTCTTT. This encodes CASSSGNWGTEAFF.

This chain uses TRBV27 with TRBJ2-4; 11 bases are shared with TRBD2. The germline gives CDR1 MNHEY, CDR2 SMNVEV (reference sequence). This CDR3 contains 15 residues. J was trimmed by 4 bases and V by 6 bases; bases with no gene match: 5. The CDR3 bases are TGTGCCAGCAGGTCCCTAGCGGGGGGAAAAAACATTCAGTACTTC. The encoded protein is CASRSLAGGKNIQYF.

The chain recombines TRBV7-8 with TRBJ1-5; D remains ambiguous. Germline V gives CDR1 SGHVS, CDR2 FQNEAQ. There are 14 residues in the CDR3. The germline V and J ends were trimmed by 4 bases and 4 bases, with 11 bases remaining between them. CDR3 region: CASSYPGGNQPQHF. CDR3 nucleotides: TGTGCCAGCAGCTATCCGGGAGGTAATCAGCCCCAGCATTTT.

This clone was recorded a few times. This chain uses TRBV18 with TRBJ2-1; D uncertain. The ends were cut back, 1 base at V and 8 bases at J, with 12 bases in the middle. The CDR3 length is 14 residues. Germline V gives CDR1 KGHSH, CDR2 LQKENI. Written as DNA, the CDR3 is TGTGCCAGCTCACCACAAGCCGAACTCGATGAGCAGTTCTTC. The encoded protein is CASSPQAELDEQFF. Supplemented by reference TRBV18 and TRBJ2-1, the full variable domain reads NAGVMQNPRHLVRRRGQEARLRCSPMKGHSHVYWYRQLPEEGLKFMVYLQKENIIDESGMPKERFSAEFPKEGPSILRIQQVVRGDSAAYFCASSPQAELDEQFFGPGTRLTVL.

This clone was seen only a few times. CDR3 sequence: CATTGLRSYEQYF. CDR3 DNA sequence: TGTGCCACTACAGGTTTACGTTCCTACGAGCAGTACTTC. The rearrangement joins TRBV5-4 to TRBJ2-7, with a tentative D call TRBD1 (5 bases). The V gene lost 9 bases and the J gene lost 1 base, with 14 bases spanning the gap. There are 13 residues in the CDR3. Germline CDR1 is SGHNT and CDR2 is YYREEE (reference sequence).

V is TRBV7-8 and J is TRBJ2-7; D is perhaps TRBD2 (5 bases). V lost 3 bases to trimming and J lost 3 bases, with 9 bases between them. Germline-derived CDR1 and CDR2 are SGHVS and FQNEAQ. The CDR3 is 13 residues long. This CDR3 is CASSLNGDYEQYF. In DNA, the CDR3 is TGTGCCAGCAGCTTGAACGGGGACTACGAGCAGTACTTC.

This clone was recorded a few times. The rearrangement links TRBV11-2 to TRBJ1-1, with D maybe TRBD1 (5 bases). Germline CDR1 is SGHAT and CDR2 is FQNNGV. Deletions cut 7 bases from V and 1 base from J, with 16 bases between. The CDR3 is made up of 15 amino acids. The CDR3 nucleotides read TGTGCCAGCACTCCGGGCGGGGCCGGGAACACTGAAGCTTTCTTT. Translated: CASTPGGAGNTEAFF.

The V call is TRBV11-2, the J call TRBJ2-7, with 9 nucleotides matching TRBD1. Germline CDR1 and CDR2: SGHAT and FQNNGV. Trimming at V came to 2 bases and at J to 1 base, leaving 6 bases not matched to a gene. The CDR3 spans 16 residues. In DNA form, the CDR3 reads TGTGCCAGCAGCTTACCGGGACAGGGAGGATCCTACGAGCAGTACTTC. Protein sequence: CASSLPGQGGSYEQYF.